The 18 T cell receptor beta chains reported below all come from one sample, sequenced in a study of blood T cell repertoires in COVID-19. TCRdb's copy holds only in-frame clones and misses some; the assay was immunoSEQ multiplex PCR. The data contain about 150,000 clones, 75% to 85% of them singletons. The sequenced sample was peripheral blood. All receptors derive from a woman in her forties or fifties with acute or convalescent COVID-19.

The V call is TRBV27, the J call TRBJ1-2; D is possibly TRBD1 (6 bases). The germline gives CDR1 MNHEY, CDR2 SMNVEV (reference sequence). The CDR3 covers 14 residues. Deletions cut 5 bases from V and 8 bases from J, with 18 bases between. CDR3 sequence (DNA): TGTGCCAGCAGTCCTCGACAGGCTAAGTGGGGCTACACCTTC. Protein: CASSPRQAKWGYTF.

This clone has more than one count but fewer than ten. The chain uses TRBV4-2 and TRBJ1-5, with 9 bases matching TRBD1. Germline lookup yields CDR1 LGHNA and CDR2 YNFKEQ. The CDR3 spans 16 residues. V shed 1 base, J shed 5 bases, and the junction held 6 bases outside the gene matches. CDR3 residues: CASSQGLGQGYQPQHF. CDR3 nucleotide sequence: TGTGCCAGCAGCCAAGGGCTTGGACAGGGGTATCAGCCCCAGCATTTT.

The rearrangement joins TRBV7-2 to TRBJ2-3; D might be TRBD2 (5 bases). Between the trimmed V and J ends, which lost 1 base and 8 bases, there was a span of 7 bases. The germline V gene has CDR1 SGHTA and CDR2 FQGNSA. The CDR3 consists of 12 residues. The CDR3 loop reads CASSLGGATQYF. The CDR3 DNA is TGTGCCAGCAGCTTAGGGGGAGCTACGCAGTATTTT.

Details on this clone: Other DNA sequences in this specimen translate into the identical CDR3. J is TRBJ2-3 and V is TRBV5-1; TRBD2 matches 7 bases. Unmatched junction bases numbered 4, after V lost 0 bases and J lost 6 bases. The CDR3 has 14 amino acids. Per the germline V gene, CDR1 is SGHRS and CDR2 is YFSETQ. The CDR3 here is CASSLDGGEDTQYF. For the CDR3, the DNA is TGCGCCAGCAGCTTGGATGGGGGGGAGGATACGCAGTATTTT.

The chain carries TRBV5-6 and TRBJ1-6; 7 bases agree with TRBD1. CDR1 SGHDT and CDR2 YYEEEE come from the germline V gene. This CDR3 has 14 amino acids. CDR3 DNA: TGTGCTACACATTCTCGGGACAGACCCCAAGCCCTCCACTTT. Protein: CATHSRDRPQALHF.

This chain's CDR3 is CASSLGQGAHTEAFF. The CDR3 bases are TGTGCCAGCAGTTTGGGACAGGGGGCGCACACTGAAGCTTTCTTT. The chain couples TRBV27 to TRBJ1-1, with 12 bases fitting TRBD1. The V and J ends lost 3 bases and 3 bases, in that order; junction bases with no gene match: 2. In germline, CDR1 is MNHEY, CDR2 SMNVEV (reference sequence). The CDR3 consists of 15 residues.

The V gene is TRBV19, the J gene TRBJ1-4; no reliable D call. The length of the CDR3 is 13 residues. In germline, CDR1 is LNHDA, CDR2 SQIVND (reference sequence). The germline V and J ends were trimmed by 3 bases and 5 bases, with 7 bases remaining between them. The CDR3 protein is CASSMRGNEKLFF. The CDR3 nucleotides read TGTGCCAGTAGTATGCGAGGGAATGAAAAACTGTTTTTT.

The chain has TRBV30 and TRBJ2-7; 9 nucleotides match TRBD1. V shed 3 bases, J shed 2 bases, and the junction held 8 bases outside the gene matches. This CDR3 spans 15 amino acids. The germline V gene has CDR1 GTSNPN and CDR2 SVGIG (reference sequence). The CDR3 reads CAWRETTGGPYEQYF. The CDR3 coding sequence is TGTGCCTGGAGAGAGACGACAGGGGGTCCCTACGAGCAGTACTTC. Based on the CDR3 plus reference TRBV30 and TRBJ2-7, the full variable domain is SQTIHQWPATLVQPVGSPLSLECTVEGTSNPNLYWYRQAAGRGLQLLFYSVGIGQISSEVPQNLSASRPQDRQFILSSKKLLLSDSGFYLCAWRETTGGPYEQYFGPGTRLTVT.

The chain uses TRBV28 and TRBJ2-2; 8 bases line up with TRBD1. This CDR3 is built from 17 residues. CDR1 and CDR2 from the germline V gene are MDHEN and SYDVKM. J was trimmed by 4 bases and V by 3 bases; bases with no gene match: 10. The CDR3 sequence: CASSFRPFDRGTGELFF. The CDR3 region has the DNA TGTGCCAGCAGTTTCCGGCCTTTTGACAGGGGCACCGGGGAGCTGTTTTTT.

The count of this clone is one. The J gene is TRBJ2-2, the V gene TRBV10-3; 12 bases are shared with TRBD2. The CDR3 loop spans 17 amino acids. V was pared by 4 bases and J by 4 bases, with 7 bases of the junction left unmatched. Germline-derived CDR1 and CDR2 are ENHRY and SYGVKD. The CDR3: CAISALAGGLGTGELFF. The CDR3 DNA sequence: TGTGCCATCAGTGCCCTAGCGGGGGGGCTGGGCACCGGGGAGCTGTTTTTT.

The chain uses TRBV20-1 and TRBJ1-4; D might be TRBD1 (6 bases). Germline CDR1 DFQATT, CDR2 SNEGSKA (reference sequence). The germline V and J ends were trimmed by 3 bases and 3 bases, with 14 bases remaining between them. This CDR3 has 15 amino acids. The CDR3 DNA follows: TGCAGTGCTAGTAATGTGGGGGCGGCTAATGAAAAACTGTTTTTT. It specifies CSASNVGAANEKLFF.

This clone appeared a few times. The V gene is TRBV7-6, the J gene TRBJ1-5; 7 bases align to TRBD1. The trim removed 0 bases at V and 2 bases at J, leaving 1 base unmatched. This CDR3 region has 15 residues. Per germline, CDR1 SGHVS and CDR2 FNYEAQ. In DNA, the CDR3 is TGTGCCAGCAGCTTAGCAGGGACAGGCAATCAGCCCCAGCATTTT. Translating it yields CASSLAGTGNQPQHF.

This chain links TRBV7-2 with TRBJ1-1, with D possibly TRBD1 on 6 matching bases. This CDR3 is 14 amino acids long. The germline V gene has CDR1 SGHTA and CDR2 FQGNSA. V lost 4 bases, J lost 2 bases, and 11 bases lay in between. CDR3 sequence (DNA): TGTGCCAGCAGCTCAAACAGGGACAACACTGAAGCTTTCTTT. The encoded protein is CASSSNRDNTEAFF.

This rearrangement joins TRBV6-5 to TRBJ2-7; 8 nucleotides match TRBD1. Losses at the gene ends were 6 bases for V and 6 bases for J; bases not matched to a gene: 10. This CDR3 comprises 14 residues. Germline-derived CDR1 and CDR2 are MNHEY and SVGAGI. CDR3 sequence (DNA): TGTGCCAGCAGCCAGAAGACAGGGACAGGCGAGCAGTACTTC. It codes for CASSQKTGTGEQYF.

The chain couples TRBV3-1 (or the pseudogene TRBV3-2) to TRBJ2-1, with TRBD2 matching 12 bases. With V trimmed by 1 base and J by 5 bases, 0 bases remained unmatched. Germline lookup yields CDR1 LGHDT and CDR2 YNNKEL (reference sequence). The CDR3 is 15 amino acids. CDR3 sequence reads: CASSQGTSGNNEQFF. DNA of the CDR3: TGTGCCAGCAGCCAAGGGACTAGCGGGAACAATGAGCAGTTCTTC.

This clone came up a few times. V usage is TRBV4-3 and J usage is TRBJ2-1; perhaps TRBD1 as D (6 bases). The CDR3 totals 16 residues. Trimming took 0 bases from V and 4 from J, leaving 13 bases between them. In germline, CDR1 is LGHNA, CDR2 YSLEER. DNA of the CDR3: TGCGCCAGCAGCCAAGAGGGGAGACAGGCTTACAATGAGCAGTTCTTC. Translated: CASSQEGRQAYNEQFF.

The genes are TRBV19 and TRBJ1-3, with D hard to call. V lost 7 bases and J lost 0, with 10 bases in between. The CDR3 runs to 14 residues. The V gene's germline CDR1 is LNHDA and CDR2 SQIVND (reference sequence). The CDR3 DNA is TGTGCCAGTATCTACGGGTCCTCTGGAAACACCATATATTTT. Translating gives CASIYGSSGNTIYF.

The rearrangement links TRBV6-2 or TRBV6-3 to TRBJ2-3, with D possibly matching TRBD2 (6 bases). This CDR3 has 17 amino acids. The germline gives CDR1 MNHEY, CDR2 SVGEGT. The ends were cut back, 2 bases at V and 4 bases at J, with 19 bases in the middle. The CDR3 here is CASSYPRGGGTPDTQYF. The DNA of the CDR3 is TGTGCCAGCAGTTACCCTCGGGGCGGAGGGACCCCAGATACGCAGTATTTT.